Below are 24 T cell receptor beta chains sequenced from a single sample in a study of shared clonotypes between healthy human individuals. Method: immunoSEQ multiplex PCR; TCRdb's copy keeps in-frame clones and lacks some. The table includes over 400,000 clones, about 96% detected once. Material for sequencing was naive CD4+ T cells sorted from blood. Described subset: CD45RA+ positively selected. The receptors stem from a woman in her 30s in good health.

The CDR3 sequence is CASTRDRADNEQFF. DNA for the CDR3: TGCGCCAGCACCCGGGACAGGGCCGACAATGAGCAGTTCTTC. The rearrangement links TRBV10-1 to TRBJ2-1; 9 nucleotides match TRBD1. V lost 7 bases, J lost 5 bases, and 6 bases stayed unmatched. The CDR3 runs 14 residues. Germline V gene data show CDR1 as WNHNN and CDR2 as SYGVQD (reference sequence).

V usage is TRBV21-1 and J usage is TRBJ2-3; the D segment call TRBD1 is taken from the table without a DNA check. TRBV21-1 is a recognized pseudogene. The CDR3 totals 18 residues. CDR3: CASSKGQGDRGPTDTQYF. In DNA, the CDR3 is TGTGCCAGCAGCAAAGGTCAAGGGGACAGGGGGCCCACAGATACGCAGTATTTT.

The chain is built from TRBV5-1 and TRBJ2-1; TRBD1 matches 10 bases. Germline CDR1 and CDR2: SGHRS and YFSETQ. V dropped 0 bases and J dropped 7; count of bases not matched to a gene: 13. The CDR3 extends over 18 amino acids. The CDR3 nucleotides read TGCGCCAGCAGCTTGGTTTCGGGGTTGGGACAGGGGTATAATGAGCAGTTCTTC. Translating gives CASSLVSGLGQGYNEQFF.

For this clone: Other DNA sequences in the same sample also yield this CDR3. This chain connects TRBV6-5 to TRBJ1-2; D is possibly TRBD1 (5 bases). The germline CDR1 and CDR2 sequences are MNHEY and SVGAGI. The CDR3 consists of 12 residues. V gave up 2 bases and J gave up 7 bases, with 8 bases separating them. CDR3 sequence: CASSYGGSGYTF. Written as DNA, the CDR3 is TGTGCCAGCAGTTACGGGGGGTCTGGCTACACCTTC.

The CDR3 DNA reads as TGTGCCAGCAGTTGGGACACTAGCGGGAGGGCCTTTGAGCAGTACTTC. Its translation is CASSWDTSGRAFEQYF. The V gene is TRBV28, the J gene TRBJ2-7; 13 bases match TRBD2. The CDR3 has 16 amino acids. Looked up from germline, CDR1 is MDHEN and CDR2 is SYDVKM. The junction had 10 bases not matched to a gene; V was cut back by 4 bases and J by 7 bases.

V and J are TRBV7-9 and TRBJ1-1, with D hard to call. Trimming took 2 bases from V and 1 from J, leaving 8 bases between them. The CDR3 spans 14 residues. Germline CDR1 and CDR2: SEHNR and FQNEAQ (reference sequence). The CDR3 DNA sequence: TGTGCCAGCAGCTTATTTATCGAGAACACTGAAGCTTTCTTT. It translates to CASSLFIENTEAFF.

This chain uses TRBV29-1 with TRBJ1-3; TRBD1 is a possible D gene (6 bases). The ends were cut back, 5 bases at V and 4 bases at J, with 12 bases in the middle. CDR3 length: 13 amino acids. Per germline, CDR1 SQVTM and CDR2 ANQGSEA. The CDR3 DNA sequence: TGCAGCGTTTCCCACAGGGAGGGAAACACCATATATTTT. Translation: CSVSHREGNTIYF.

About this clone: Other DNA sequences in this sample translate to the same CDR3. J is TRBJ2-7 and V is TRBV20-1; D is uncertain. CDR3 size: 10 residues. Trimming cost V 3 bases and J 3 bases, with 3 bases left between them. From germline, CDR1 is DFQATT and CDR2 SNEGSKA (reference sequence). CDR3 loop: CSASRYEQYF. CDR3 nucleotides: TGCAGTGCTAGCCGCTACGAGCAGTACTTC.

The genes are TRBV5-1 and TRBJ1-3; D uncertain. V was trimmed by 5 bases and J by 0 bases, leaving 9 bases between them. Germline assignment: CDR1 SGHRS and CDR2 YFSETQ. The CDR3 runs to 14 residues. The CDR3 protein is CASSPQVSGNTIYF. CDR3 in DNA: TGCGCCAGCAGTCCTCAGGTCTCTGGAAACACCATATATTTT.

The CDR3 protein is CASSPGRRIQETQYF. The CDR3 DNA is TGTGCCAGCAGCCCAGGCCGGCGGATTCAAGAGACCCAGTACTTC. This chain connects TRBV2 to TRBJ2-5; D remains unclear. Per germline, CDR1 SNHLY and CDR2 FYNNEI. Trimming shortened V by 6 bases and J by 2 bases, and 16 bases separated the two germline ends. This CDR3 is built from 15 residues.

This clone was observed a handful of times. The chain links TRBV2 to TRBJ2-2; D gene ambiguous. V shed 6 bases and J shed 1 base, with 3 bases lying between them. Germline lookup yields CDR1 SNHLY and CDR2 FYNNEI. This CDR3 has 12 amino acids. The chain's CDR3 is CASRGNTGELFF. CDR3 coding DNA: TGTGCCAGCAGGGGGAACACCGGGGAGCTGTTTTTT.

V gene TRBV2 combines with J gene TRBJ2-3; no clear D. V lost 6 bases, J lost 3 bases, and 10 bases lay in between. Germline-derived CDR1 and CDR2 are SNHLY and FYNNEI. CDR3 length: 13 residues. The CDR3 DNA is TGTGCCAGCAGGGCCCCTCCGACAGATACGCAGTATTTT. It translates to CASRAPPTDTQYF.

CDR3: CASSSRGGTEAFF. The CDR3, as DNA: TGTGCCAGCAGCTCCAGGGGAGGGACTGAAGCTTTCTTT. The chain couples TRBV5-6 to TRBJ1-1; possibly TRBD1 for D (6 bases). V lost 3 bases, J lost 5 bases, and 11 bases lay in between. In germline, CDR1 is SGHDT, CDR2 YYEEEE. This CDR3 has 13 residues.

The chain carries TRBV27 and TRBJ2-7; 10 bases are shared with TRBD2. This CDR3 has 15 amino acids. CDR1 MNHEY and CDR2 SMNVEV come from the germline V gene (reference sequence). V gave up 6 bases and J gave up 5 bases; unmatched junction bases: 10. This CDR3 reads CASRPSSGSWNEQYF. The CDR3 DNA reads TGTGCCAGCAGACCTTCTAGCGGGAGTTGGAACGAGCAGTACTTC.

DNA of the CDR3: TGCAGCGTTGGCTTCGGCACTGAAGCTTTCTTT. The encoded protein is CSVGFGTEAFF. The chain is built from TRBV29-1 and TRBJ1-1; D unclear. V was trimmed by 4 bases and J by 4 bases, leaving 7 bases between them. Germline CDR1 and CDR2: SQVTM and ANQGSEA. The CDR3 is 11 amino acids.

The CDR3 loop is CASSIGTSGSYEQYF. The CDR3 DNA reads TGCGCCAGCAGCATCGGGACTAGCGGGAGTTACGAGCAGTACTTC. The chain couples TRBV5-1 to TRBJ2-7, with 14 bases that match TRBD2. This CDR3 comprises 15 residues. J lost 4 bases, V lost 4 bases, and 4 bases had no gene match. Per the germline V gene, CDR1 is SGHRS and CDR2 is YFSETQ.

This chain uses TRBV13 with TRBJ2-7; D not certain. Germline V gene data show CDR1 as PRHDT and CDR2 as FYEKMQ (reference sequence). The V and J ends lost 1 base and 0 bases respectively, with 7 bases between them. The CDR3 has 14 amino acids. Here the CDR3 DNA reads TGTGCCAGCAGCTTAGAATGGGACTCCTACGAGCAGTACTTC. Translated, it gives CASSLEWDSYEQYF. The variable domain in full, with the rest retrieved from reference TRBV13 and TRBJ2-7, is AAGVIQSPRHLIKEKRETATLKCYPIPRHDTVYWYQQGPGQDPQFLISFYEKMQSDKGSIPDRFSAQQFSDYHSELNMSSLELGDSALYFCASSLEWDSYEQYFGPGTRLTVT.

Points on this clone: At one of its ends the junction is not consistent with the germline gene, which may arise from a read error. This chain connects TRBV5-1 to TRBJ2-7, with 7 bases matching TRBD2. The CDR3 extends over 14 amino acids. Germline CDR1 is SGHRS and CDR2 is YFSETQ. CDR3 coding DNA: TGCGTCAGCAGCTTGGGGGGGAATATCTACGAGCAGTACTTC. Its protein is CVSSLGGNIYEQYF.

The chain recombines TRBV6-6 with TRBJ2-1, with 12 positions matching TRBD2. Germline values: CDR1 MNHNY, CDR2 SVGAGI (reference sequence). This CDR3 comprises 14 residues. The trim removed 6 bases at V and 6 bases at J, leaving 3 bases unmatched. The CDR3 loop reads CASSSTSGSNEQFF. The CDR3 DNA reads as TGTGCCAGCAGCTCGACTAGCGGGAGCAATGAGCAGTTCTTC.

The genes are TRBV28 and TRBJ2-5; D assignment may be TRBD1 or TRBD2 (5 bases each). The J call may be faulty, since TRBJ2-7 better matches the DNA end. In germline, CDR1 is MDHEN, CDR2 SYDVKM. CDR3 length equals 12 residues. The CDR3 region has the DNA TGTGCCAGCGTTGGGGGTTTGGACGAGCAGTACTTC. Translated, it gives CASVGGLDEQYF.

The CDR3 reads CASSLRTGSYLFF. DNA for the CDR3: TGTGCCAGCAGCCTCCGGACAGGTTCTTACCTGTTTTTT. This chain uses TRBV11-2 with TRBJ1-4, with 7 positions matching TRBD1. This CDR3 is built from 13 residues. CDR1 and CDR2 from the germline V gene are SGHAT and FQNNGV. V shed 5 bases and J 14 bases; nucleotides not matched to a gene: 11.

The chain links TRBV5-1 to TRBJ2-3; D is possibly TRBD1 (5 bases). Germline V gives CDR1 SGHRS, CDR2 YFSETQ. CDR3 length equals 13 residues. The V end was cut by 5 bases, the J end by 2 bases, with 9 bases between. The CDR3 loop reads CASRTATTDTQYF. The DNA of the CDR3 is TGCGCCAGCAGGACAGCTACCACAGATACGCAGTATTTT.

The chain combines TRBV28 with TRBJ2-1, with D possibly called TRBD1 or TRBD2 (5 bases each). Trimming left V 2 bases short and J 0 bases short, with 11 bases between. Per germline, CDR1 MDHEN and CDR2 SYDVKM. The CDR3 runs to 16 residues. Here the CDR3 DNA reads TGTGCCAGCAGTTTAATGGGGACCCACTCCTACAATGAGCAGTTCTTC. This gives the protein CASSLMGTHSYNEQFF. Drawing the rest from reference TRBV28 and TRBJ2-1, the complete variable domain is DVKVTQSSRYLVKRTGEKVFLECVQDMDHENMFWYRQDPGLGLRLIYFSYDVKMKEKGDIPEGYSVSREKKERFSLILESASTNQTSMYLCASSLMGTHSYNEQFFGPGTRLTVL.

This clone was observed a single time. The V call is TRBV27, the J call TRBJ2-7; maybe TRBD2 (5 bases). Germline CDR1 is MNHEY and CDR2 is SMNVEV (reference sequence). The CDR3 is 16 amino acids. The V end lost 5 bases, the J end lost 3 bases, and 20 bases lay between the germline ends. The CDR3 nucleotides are TGTGCCAGCAGTCCGCGGCTAGCAGGACCCCACTACGAGCAGTACTTC. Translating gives CASSPRLAGPHYEQYF.